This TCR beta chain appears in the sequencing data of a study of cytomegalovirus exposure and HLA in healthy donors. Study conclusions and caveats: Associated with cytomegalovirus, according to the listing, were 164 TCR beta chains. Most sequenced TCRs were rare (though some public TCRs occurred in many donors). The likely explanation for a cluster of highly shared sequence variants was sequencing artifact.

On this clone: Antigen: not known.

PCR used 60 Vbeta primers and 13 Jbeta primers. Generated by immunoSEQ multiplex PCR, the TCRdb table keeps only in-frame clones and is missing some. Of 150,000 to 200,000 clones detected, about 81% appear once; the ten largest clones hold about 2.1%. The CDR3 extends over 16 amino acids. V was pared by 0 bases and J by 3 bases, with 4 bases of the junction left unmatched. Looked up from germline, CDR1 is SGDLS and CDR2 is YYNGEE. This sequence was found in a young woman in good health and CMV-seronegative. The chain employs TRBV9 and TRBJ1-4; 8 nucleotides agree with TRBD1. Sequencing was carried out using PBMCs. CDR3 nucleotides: TGTGCCAGCAGCGTAGGGACAGGGCGATCTAATGAAAAACTGTTTTTT. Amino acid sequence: CASSVGTGRSNEKLFF.